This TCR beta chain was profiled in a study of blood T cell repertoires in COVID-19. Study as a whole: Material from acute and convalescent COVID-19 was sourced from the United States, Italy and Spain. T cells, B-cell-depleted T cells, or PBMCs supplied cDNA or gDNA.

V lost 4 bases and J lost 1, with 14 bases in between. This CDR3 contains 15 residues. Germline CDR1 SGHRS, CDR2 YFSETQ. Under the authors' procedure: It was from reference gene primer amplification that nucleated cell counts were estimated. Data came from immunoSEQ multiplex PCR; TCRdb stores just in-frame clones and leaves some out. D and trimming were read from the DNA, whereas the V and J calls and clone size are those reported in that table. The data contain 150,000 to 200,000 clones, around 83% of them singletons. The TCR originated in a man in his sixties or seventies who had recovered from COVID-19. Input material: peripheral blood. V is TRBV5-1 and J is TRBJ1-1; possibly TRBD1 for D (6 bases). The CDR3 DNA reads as TGCGCCAGCAGCACCCCGACAGGTCCGAACACTGAAGCTTTCTTT. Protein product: CASSTPTGPNTEAFF.